The 24 T cell receptor beta chains below come from one sample, sequenced in a study of control samples from healthy donors and cancer patients. Assay used: immunoSEQ multiplex PCR; TCRdb lists only in-frame clones, some missing. This sample yields 100,000 or so clones, of which about 83% are seen a single time; roughly 13% belongs to the top ten. Sequencing was done on a sample of blood. The receptors were sampled from a woman between 45 and 60 years old in good health.

The chain couples TRBV30 to TRBJ2-6, with D tentatively TRBD2 (5 bases). This CDR3 is 14 amino acids long. Germline V gene lookup returns CDR1 GTSNPN and CDR2 SVGIG (reference sequence). V lost 0 bases and J lost 3, with 6 bases in between. CDR3 sequence: CAWSVRGGANVLTF. DNA of the CDR3: TGTGCCTGGAGTGTACGGGGTGGGGCCAACGTCCTGACTTTC.

The chain links TRBV27 to TRBJ2-3; 7 nucleotides align to TRBD2. Trimming removed 0 bases from V and 8 bases from J; junction bases left unmatched: 2. Germline loops: CDR1 MNHEY, CDR2 SMNVEV (reference sequence). The CDR3 contains 13 residues. CDR3 residues: CASSLSWEGTQYF. As DNA, the CDR3 is TGTGCCAGCAGTTTATCCTGGGAGGGTACGCAGTATTTT.

V usage is TRBV6-4 and J usage is TRBJ2-1; TRBD2 agrees at 10 bases. The V segment lost 5 bases and the J segment 4 bases; nucleotides outside the gene matches: 5. Germline CDR1 and CDR2: MRHNA and SNTAGT. The CDR3 length is 15 residues. The CDR3 DNA follows: TGTGCCAGCAGTCCGTTAGCGGGGGGATACAATGAGCAGTTCTTC. Its translation: CASSPLAGGYNEQFF.

The sample holds a few counts of this clone. V gene TRBV11-2 combines with J gene TRBJ1-1; tentative D call: TRBD1 (5 bases). Per germline, CDR1 SGHAT and CDR2 FQNNGV. There are 15 residues in the CDR3. Trimming removed 2 bases from V and 6 bases from J, with 16 bases in between. The CDR3 coding sequence is TGTGCCAGCAGCTTACTTCAGGGAAAATTGTCTGAAGCTTTCTTT. Protein sequence: CASSLLQGKLSEAFF.

V gene TRBV5-1 combines with J gene TRBJ2-2; 7 bases agree with TRBD1. This CDR3 contains 14 residues. The J segment lost 6 bases and the V segment lost 7 bases, leaving 9 bases of the junction unmatched. Per germline, CDR1 SGHRS and CDR2 YFSETQ. The CDR3 bases are TGCGCCAGCCTTCGGGACAGAGTCGCCGGGGAGCTGTTTTTT. Protein: CASLRDRVAGELFF.

J is TRBJ2-1 and V is TRBV7-3, with 9 bases identical to TRBD2. This CDR3 is built from 15 residues. Germline CDR1 is SGHTA and CDR2 is FQGTGA. V shed 2 bases, J shed 7 bases, and the junction held 6 bases outside the gene matches. This chain's CDR3 is CASSLGLAGLNEQFF. The CDR3 DNA reads TGTGCCAGCAGCTTAGGTCTAGCGGGACTTAATGAGCAGTTCTTC.

J is TRBJ2-6 and V is TRBV5-1; the D is unclear. This CDR3 contains 15 residues. The germline V gene has CDR1 SGHRS and CDR2 YFSETQ. V was shortened by 2 bases and J by 0 bases, with 6 bases between the two germline ends. CDR3 in DNA: TGCGCCAGCAGCTTTGAGTCCTCTGGGGCCAACGTCCTGACTTTC. Its translation: CASSFESSGANVLTF.

This rearrangement joins TRBV29-1 to TRBJ1-1; D is ambiguous. CDR3 length equals 11 residues. V was trimmed by 6 bases and J by 6 bases, leaving 11 bases between them. The germline V gene encodes CDR1 SQVTM and CDR2 ANQGSEA. In DNA form, the CDR3 reads TGCAGCGTCGCCGTACAAGCTGAAGCTTTCTTT. The encoded protein is CSVAVQAEAFF.

The CDR3 region has the DNA TGTGCCACCAGCAGTGGACAGACAATTCAGCCCCAGCATTTT. This translates into CATSSGQTIQPQHF. The gene calls are TRBV15 and TRBJ1-5; D might be TRBD1 (6 bases). CDR3 length: 14 amino acids. CDR1 and CDR2 from the germline V gene are LNHNV and YYDKDF (reference sequence). The V gene lost 3 bases and the J gene lost 6 bases, with 12 bases spanning the gap.

V is TRBV9 and J is TRBJ2-2; tentatively, D is TRBD2 (5 bases). CDR3 length: 15 residues. Trimming took off 0 bases at V and 5 bases at J, with 11 bases between the two ends. The germline V gene has CDR1 SGDLS and CDR2 YYNGEE. In nucleotides, the CDR3 is TGTGCCAGCAGCGTAGCTACGGGCGGGACCGGGGAGCTGTTTTTT. Residues: CASSVATGGTGELFF.

This clone has only one observation. The chain joins TRBV6-2 or TRBV6-3 to TRBJ2-5; D is possibly TRBD2 (6 bases). The CDR3 runs 13 residues. Germline loops: CDR1 MNHEY, CDR2 SVGEGT. With 5 bases removed from V and 3 bases from J, the gap between germline ends came to 10 bases. The CDR3 loop is CASSVAAKETQYF. CDR3 sequence (DNA): TGTGCCAGCAGTGTAGCGGCAAAAGAGACCCAGTACTTC.

The rearrangement joins TRBV7-2 to TRBJ2-1, with 12 nucleotides matching TRBD2. The length of the CDR3 is 16 residues. The J segment lost 9 bases and the V segment lost 1 base, leaving 7 bases of the junction unmatched. Germline CDR1 reads SGHTA; CDR2 reads FQGNSA. Here the CDR3 DNA reads TGTGCCAGCAGCTTAGGTGGGACTAGCGGGTTTGGTGAGCAGTTCTTC. This gives the protein CASSLGGTSGFGEQFF.

The J gene is TRBJ2-2, the V gene TRBV2, with 8 nucleotides matching TRBD2. The CDR3 has 14 residues. V trimming: 8 bases; J trimming: 5 bases; junction bases outside the gene matches: 7. Germline V CDR1 and CDR2: SNHLY, FYNNEI. The CDR3 loop reads CASGTSRPTGELFF. CDR3 sequence (DNA): TGTGCCAGCGGGACTAGTCGTCCGACCGGGGAGCTGTTTTTT.

This clone has just one count. V gene TRBV5-5 combines with J gene TRBJ1-1; no reliable D call. From germline, CDR1 is SGHKS and CDR2 YYEKEE (reference sequence). The CDR3 has 14 amino acids. Trimming removed 0 bases from V and 7 bases from J, with 13 bases in between. CDR3 residues: CASSLGTRTGEAFF. The CDR3 DNA reads TGTGCCAGCAGCTTGGGGACCCGGACCGGTGAAGCTTTCTTT.

The V call is TRBV19, the J call TRBJ2-1, with 15 bases aligning to TRBD2. The germline V gene has CDR1 LNHDA and CDR2 SQIVND (reference sequence). After removal of 5 bases from V and 7 bases from J, the junction contained 3 bases not matched to a gene. The CDR3 is 15 amino acids. CDR3 coding DNA: TGTGCCAGTAGTTCTGGGACTAGCGGGAGGAATGAGCAGTTCTTC. Its translation is CASSSGTSGRNEQFF.

The chain has TRBV11-1 and TRBJ1-2, with 11 bases fitting TRBD1. CDR3 length: 14 residues. Trimming at V came to 5 bases and at J to 3 bases, leaving 2 bases not matched to a gene. The germline V gene has CDR1 SGHAT and CDR2 FQDESV (reference sequence). The CDR3 coding sequence is TGTGCCAGCAGCCGGGACAGGGGGGACTATGGCTACACCTTC. Translated, it gives CASSRDRGDYGYTF. Full variable domain (outside the CDR3, taken from reference TRBV11-1 and TRBJ1-2): EAEVAQSPRYKITEKSQAVAFWCDPISGHATLYWYRQILGQGPELLVQFQDESVVDDSQLPKDRFSAERLKGVDSTLKIQPAELGDSAMYLCASSRDRGDYGYTFGSGTRLTVV.

This chain uses TRBV7-2 with TRBJ1-2, with D perhaps matching TRBD1 (5 bases). This CDR3 contains 12 residues. Germline V lookup: CDR1 SGHTA, CDR2 FQGNSA. The ends were cut back, 1 base at V and 5 bases at J, with 5 bases in the middle. The CDR3 region has the DNA TGTGCCAGCAGCTTAGGGGGGTATGGCTACACCTTC. It codes for CASSLGGYGYTF. Complete variable domain (other parts from reference TRBV7-2 and TRBJ1-2): GAGVSQSPSNKVTEKGKDVELRCDPISGHTALYWYRQSLGQGLEFLIYFQGNSAPDKSGLPSDRFSAERTGGSVSTLTIQRTQQEDSAVYLCASSLGGYGYTFGSGTRLTVV.

The rearrangement uses TRBV2 and TRBJ2-7; no reliable D call. Trimming took off 3 bases at V and 5 bases at J, with 5 bases between the two ends. Germline CDR1 is SNHLY and CDR2 is FYNNEI. The CDR3 length is 11 residues. DNA for the CDR3: TGTGCCAGCAGTGAGGTGAACGAGCAGTACTTC. It codes for CASSEVNEQYF.

This clone was picked up a small number of times. The V call is TRBV11-3, the J call TRBJ2-1, with TRBD1 matching 9 bases. V trimming: 1 base; J trimming: 6 bases; junction bases outside the gene matches: 7. Germline CDR1 reads SGHNT; CDR2 reads YENEEA. The CDR3 runs to 16 residues. The CDR3 here is CASSLVGQGLSNEQFF. The CDR3 region has the DNA TGTGCCAGCAGCTTAGTGGGACAGGGTCTTTCCAATGAGCAGTTCTTC.

The chain links TRBV19 to TRBJ2-3; D gene uncertain. This CDR3 comprises 13 residues. Germline CDR1 LNHDA, CDR2 SQIVND (reference sequence). V was cut by 3 bases and J by 0 bases, with 4 bases left in between. The CDR3 DNA reads as TGTGCCAGTAGTATTCAGAGCACAGATACGCAGTATTTT. Its translation: CASSIQSTDTQYF.

This chain uses TRBV5-4 with TRBJ2-3; tentatively, D is TRBD2 (5 bases). In germline, CDR1 is SGHNT, CDR2 YYREEE (reference sequence). Trimming shortened V by 2 bases and J by 0 bases, and 10 bases separated the two germline ends. The CDR3 loop spans 15 amino acids. The CDR3 region has the DNA TGTGCCAGCAGCTTAGGAGGATCTAGCACAGATACGCAGTATTTT. The encoded protein is CASSLGGSSTDTQYF. Looking up the rest from reference TRBV5-4 and TRBJ2-3 gives the full variable domain: ETGVTQSPTHLIKTRGQQVTLRCSSQSGHNTVSWYQQALGQGPQFIFQYYREEENGRGNFPPRFSGLQFPNYSSELNVNALELDDSALYLCASSLGGSSTDTQYFGPGTRLTVL.

This chain connects TRBV25-1 to TRBJ2-1; D uncertain. V shed 10 bases and J shed 4 bases, with 14 bases lying between them. This CDR3 comprises 13 residues. Germline lookup yields CDR1 MGHDK and CDR2 SYGVNS. The CDR3 spells CATKGYGYNEQFF. The CDR3 region has the DNA TGTGCCACCAAGGGTTATGGTTACAATGAGCAGTTCTTC.

The chain employs TRBV30 and TRBJ1-3; weak D call: TRBD1 (6 bases). Germline CDR1 is GTSNPN and CDR2 is SVGIG (reference sequence). Trimming removed 1 base at V and 2 bases at J, with 6 bases between. The CDR3 consists of 13 residues. The CDR3 region has the DNA TGTGCCTGGAGTGGACAGGCTGGAAACACCATATATTTT. Protein: CAWSGQAGNTIYF.

A few counts support this clone. V usage is TRBV4-3 and J usage is TRBJ2-1, with 10 nucleotides matching TRBD2. Trimming removed 3 bases from V and 3 bases from J; junction bases left unmatched: 14. This CDR3 contains 19 residues. Germline lookup yields CDR1 LGHNA and CDR2 YSLEER. In DNA form, the CDR3 reads TGCGCCAGCAGCCAGGATCTGCCCAGCGGGGGGGCTTACTACAATGAGCAGTTCTTC. This gives the protein CASSQDLPSGGAYYNEQFF.